This T cell receptor beta chain is drawn from a study of tumor-infiltrating lymphocytes in primary liver carcinoma. At the level of the study: Patients, male and female, were 30 to 69 years old. The tumors ranged from about 4 to 11 cm across and fell within stage T1-T3 N0M0. Regarding the study as a whole: Tumor region pairs shared more overlap than did tumor-adjacent and tumor-blood pairs.

A remark on this clonotype: No antigen is known for it. Its ends do not fully match the called genes, so a read error is possible.

Germline assignment: CDR1 SGHRS and CDR2 YFSETQ. This CDR3 is 14 amino acids long. RNA was extracted from whole blood without cell sorting, alongside germline DNA. Making TCR beta cDNA involved around 540 ng total RNA and a constant-region primer. Three nested multiplex PCR rounds, a slightly modified ARM-PCR method, built the TCR beta libraries. In the first two PCR rounds, TRBV1-TRBV30 forward primers were paired with a C-beta reverse primer, and each round lasted about 9 cycles. TCRdb reprocessed the multiplex PCR reads with MiXCR, giving one entry per CDR3 protein. The repertoire has 320,000 or so distinct CDR3 sequences, 65% of them found once; the top ten carry roughly 9%.

The sequenced material came from peripheral blood. The receptor's source is a middle-aged man with primary liver carcinoma and hepatitis B virus infection. The chain joins TRBV5-1 to TRBJ2-4; possibly TRBD2 for D (6 bases). The CDR3 is CASNLGGTENIQYF. CDR3 coding DNA: TGCGCCAGCAACTTGGGGGGTACCGAAAACATTCAGTACTTC. The full variable domain, its missing parts supplied by reference TRBV5-1 and TRBJ2-4, is KAGVTQTPRYLIKTRGQQVTLSCSPISGHRSVSWYQQTPGQGLQFLFEYFSETQRNKGNFPGRFSGRQFSNSRSEMNVSTLELGDSALYLCASNLGGTENIQYFGAGTRLSVL.